The source of this TCR beta chain is a study of graft-versus-host responses after intestinal transplantation. As for the study in general: All of the recipients had induction that used anti-thymocyte globulin, then tacrolimus and steroids for two to four years.

The CDR3 consists of 16 residues. Regarding this clone: The target antigen is unknown.

Produced via immunoSEQ multiplex PCR; TCRdb's table is partial and in-frame only. The sample has tens of thousands of clones; roughly 92% are singletons. General study points: Elevated graft-versus-host to host-versus-graft clonal ratios in allografts were recorded for patients with graft-donor T cell macrochimerism. Levels of circulating GvH clones at their peak were associated with early post-transplant HvG declines. Detected in recipient marrow were GvH clones, some of which were first observed in ileum or blood.

The specimen was unstimulated CD4+ T cells sorted from spleen or lymph node cells, collected before intestinal transplant. The source of this sequence is a human donor who received an intestinal transplant. The chain carries TRBV21-1 and TRBJ2-7; the D call TRBD1 from the table was never checked on the DNA. TRBV21-1 is reported as a pseudogene. The CDR3 sequence: CASSKVSGILGYEQYF. The CDR3 DNA is TGTGCCAGCAGCAAAGTATCAGGAATCTTGGGCTACGAGCAGTACTTC.